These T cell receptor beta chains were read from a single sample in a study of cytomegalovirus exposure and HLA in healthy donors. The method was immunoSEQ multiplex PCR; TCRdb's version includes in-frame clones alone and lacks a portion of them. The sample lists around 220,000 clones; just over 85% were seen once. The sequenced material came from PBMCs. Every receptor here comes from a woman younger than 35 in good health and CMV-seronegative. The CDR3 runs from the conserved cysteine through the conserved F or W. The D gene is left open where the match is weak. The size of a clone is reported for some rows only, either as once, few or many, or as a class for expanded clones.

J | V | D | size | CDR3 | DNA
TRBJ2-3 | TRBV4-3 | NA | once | CASSQDRRGHTDTQYF | TGCGCCAGCAGCCAAGACCGGAGGGGCCACACAGATACGCAGTATTTT
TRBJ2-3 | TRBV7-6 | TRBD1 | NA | CASSQGATRATDTQYF | TGTGCCAGCAGCCAGGGGGCAACAAGGGCTACAGATACGCAGTATTTT
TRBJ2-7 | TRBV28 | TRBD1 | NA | CASSLSGQPYEQYF | TGTGCCAGCAGTTTATCGGGACAGCCGTACGAGCAGTACTTC
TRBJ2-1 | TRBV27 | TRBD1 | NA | CASSPPRTGEPNEQFF | TGTGCCAGCAGTCCCCCCCGGACAGGAGAACCCAATGAGCAGTTCTTC
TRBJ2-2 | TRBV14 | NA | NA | CASSRLKGVPGELFF | TGTGCCAGCAGCCGGTTGAAGGGGGTCCCCGGGGAGCTGTTTTTT
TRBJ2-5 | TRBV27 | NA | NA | CASSRVDARETQYF | TGTGCCAGCAGCCGCGTCGATGCGAGGGAGACCCAGTACTTC
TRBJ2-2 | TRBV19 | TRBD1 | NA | CASSDRGRPIGELFF | TGTGCCAGTAGCGACAGGGGGCGCCCGATCGGGGAGCTGTTTTTT
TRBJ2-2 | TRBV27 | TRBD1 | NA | CASSLDRGVTGELFF | TGTGCCAGCAGTTTGGACAGGGGGGTCACCGGGGAGCTGTTTTTT
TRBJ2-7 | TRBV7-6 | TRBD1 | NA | CASSFPIQDRSYEQYF | TGTGCCAGCAGCTTTCCCATCCAGGACAGGAGCTACGAGCAGTACTTC
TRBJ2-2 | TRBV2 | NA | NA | CASSGLPANTGELFF | TGTGCCAGCAGTGGGTTACCAGCGAACACCGGGGAGCTGTTTTTT
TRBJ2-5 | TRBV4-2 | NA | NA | CASSLGVMETQYF | TGTGCCAGTTCTTTAGGGGTAATGGAGACCCAGTACTTC
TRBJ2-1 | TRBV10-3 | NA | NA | CAISVDRFSYNEQFF | TGTGCCATCAGTGTCGACAGGTTCTCCTACAATGAGCAGTTCTTC
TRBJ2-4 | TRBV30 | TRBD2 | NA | CAWSGGTSANIQYF | TGTGCCTGGAGTGGCGGGACTAGCGCAAACATTCAGTACTTC
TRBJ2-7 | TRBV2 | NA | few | CASSHSYEQYF | TGTGCCAGCAGCCACTCCTACGAGCAGTACTTC
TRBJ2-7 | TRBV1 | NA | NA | CTSSLDPAGGLYEQYF | TGCACCAGCAGCCTAGATCCCGCGGGAGGCCTCTACGAGCAGTACTTC
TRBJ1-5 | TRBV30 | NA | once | CAWSVQGSYSNQPQHF | TGTGCCTGGAGTGTTCAGGGTAGCTATAGCAATCAGCCCCAGCATTTT
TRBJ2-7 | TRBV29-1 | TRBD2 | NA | CSITGLGTYEQYF | TGCAGCATCACGGGACTAGGTACCTACGAGCAGTACTTC
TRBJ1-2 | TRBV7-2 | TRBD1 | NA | CASSLSTGVGGYTF | TGTGCCAGCAGCTTATCCACAGGGGTAGGAGGCTACACCTTC
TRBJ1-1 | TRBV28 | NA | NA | CASSQYGVQAFF | TGTGCCAGCAGTCAGTACGGGGTTCAAGCTTTCTTT
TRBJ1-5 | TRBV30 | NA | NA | CAWSQGLNQPQHF | TGTGCCTGGAGCCAGGGCCTCAATCAGCCCCAGCATTTT
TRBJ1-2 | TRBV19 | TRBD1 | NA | CASRPGQGVRGYTF | TGTGCCAGCCGACCGGGACAGGGGGTGAGGGGCTACACCTTC
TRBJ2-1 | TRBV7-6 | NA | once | CASSQTGNEQFF | TGTGCCAGCAGCCAGACAGGTAATGAGCAGTTCTTC
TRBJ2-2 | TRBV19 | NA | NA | CASSPTGIGTGELFF | TGTGCCAGTAGCCCAACAGGGATCGGAACCGGGGAGCTGTTTTTT
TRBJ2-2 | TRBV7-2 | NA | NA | CASSLDRPLNTGELFF | TGTGCCAGCAGCTTAGATCGTCCGTTGAACACCGGGGAGCTGTTTTTT
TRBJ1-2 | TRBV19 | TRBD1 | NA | CASRPDRGGGYTF | TGTGCCAGTAGACCCGACAGGGGAGGCGGCTACACCTTC
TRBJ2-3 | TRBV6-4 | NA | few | CASSVRGNPDTQYF | TGTGCCAGCAGTGTGCGCGGGAACCCAGATACGCAGTATTTT
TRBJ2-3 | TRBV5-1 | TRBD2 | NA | CASSLGSSGVTDTQYF | TGCGCCAGCAGCTTGGGATCCAGCGGGGTCACAGATACGCAGTATTTT
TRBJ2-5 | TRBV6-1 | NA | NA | CASSEAQGVQETQYF | TGTGCCAGCAGTGAAGCGCAAGGGGTTCAAGAGACCCAGTACTTC
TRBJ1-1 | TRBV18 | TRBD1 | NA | CASLSTGVTNTEAFF | TGTGCCAGCTTATCGACAGGGGTCACGAACACTGAAGCTTTCTTT
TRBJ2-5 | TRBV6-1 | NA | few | CASSGTVQETQYF | TGTGCCAGCAGTGGGACAGTCCAAGAGACCCAGTACTTC
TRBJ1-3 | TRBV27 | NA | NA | CASGEGFGNTIYF | TGTGCCAGCGGGGAGGGGTTCGGAAACACCATATATTTT